This TCR beta chain comes out of a study of spatial heterogeneity in lung cancer. Study background: Compared with alpha-chain sequences, beta-chain sequences were consistently detected in greater numbers. In raw reads, more than nine appearances on average were recorded for each unique TCR and UMI combination. Study outcomes and limitations: Resection saw ubiquitous expanded tumor TCRs appear in blood more than follow-up did.

This clonotype was found many times. What it recognizes is unknown. Germline assignment: CDR1 SQVTM and CDR2 ANQGSEA. V lost 6 bases to trimming and J lost 6 bases, with 9 bases between them. This CDR3 has 11 amino acids. A single record per CDR3 protein comes from TCRdb applying MiXCR to the 5' RACE reads. The sample lists 82,000 or so distinct CDR3 sequences, over 9.5% occurring once. Documented time point: sample taken at primary tumor resection. Tumor, nontumor lung or frozen PBMC supplied whole RNA that was sequenced unsorted. Donors were roughly 70 untreated early-stage non-small cell lung cancer patients.

This TCR came from a male donor with early-stage non-small cell lung cancer. This sample comprised PBMCs, obtained at surgery. The chain carries TRBV29-1 and TRBJ2-1; D remains ambiguous. The CDR3 DNA is TGCAGCGTGGGCCACACCAATGAGCAGTTCTTC. It yields the protein CSVGHTNEQFF.